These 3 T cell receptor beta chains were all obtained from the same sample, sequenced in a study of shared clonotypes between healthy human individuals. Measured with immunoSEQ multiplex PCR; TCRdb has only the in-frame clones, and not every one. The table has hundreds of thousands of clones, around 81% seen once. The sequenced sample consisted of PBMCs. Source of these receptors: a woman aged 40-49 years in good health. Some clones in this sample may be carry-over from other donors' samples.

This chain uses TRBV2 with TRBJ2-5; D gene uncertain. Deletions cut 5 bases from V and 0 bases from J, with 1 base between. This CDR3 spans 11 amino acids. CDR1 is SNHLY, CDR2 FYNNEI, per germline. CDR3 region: CASSYQETQYF. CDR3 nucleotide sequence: TGTGCCAGCAGTTACCAAGAGACCCAGTACTTC.

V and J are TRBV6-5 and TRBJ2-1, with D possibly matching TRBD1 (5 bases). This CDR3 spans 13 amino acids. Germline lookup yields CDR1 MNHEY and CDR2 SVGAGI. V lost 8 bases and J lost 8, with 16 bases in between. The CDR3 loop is CASPRAGYHEQFF. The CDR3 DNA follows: TGTGCCAGCCCCCGGGCAGGGTATCATGAGCAGTTCTTC.

The CDR3 nucleotides are TGTGCCAGCAGCTTATCTAGCTACAATGAGCAGTTCTTC. This translates into CASSLSSYNEQFF. The genes are TRBV7-6 and TRBJ2-1; D not certain. Germline V gene lookup returns CDR1 SGHVS and CDR2 FNYEAQ. Between the trimmed V and J ends, which lost 2 bases and 3 bases, there was a span of 5 bases. The CDR3 is 13 amino acids.